These T cell receptor beta chains were read from a single sample in a study of T cells in Graves' hyperthyroidism and ophthalmopathy. In TCRdb, the multiplex PCR reads were re-called with MiXCR into one record per CDR3 protein. Among hundreds of thousands of distinct CDR3 sequences listed, 22% were seen once. The sequencing input was blood. The receptor source for this set is a man aged 30-40 years with Graves' ophthalmopathy. CDR3s include the opening cysteine and the closing phenylalanine or tryptophan. The order of the fields is J gene, clone size, V gene, D gene, CDR3 DNA, CDR3 protein. D genes are given only for firm matches. The size of a clone is reported for some rows only, either as once, few or many, or as a class for expanded clones.

j_gene: TRBJ1-1
abundance: few
v_gene: TRBV10-3
d_gene: .
CDR3nt: TGTGCCATCAGGGGTACAGGCGGAGTTGGTGCTGAAGCTTTCTTT
CDR3aa: CAIRGTGGVGAEAFF

j_gene: TRBJ2-2
abundance: few
v_gene: TRBV12-3/TRBV12-4
d_gene: .
CDR3nt: TGTGCCAGCAGTCCTTGGGCGGAAGGGGGTGCCGGGGAGCTGTTTTTT
CDR3aa: CASSPWAEGGAGELFF

j_gene: TRBJ2-3
abundance: many
v_gene: TRBV20-1
d_gene: TRBD2
CDR3nt: TGCAGTGCTACGTTCCCGACAGTTACGCGACTAGCGGGAGTGAAAGATACGCAGTATTTT
CDR3aa: CSATFPTVTRLAGVKDTQYF

j_gene: TRBJ1-3
abundance: few
v_gene: TRBV29-1
d_gene: .
CDR3nt: TGCAGCGTTGAATTTGTTACGGCACCAGCCCGCGGTGGAAACACCATATATTTT
CDR3aa: CSVEFVTAPARGGNTIYF

j_gene: TRBJ2-5
abundance: many
v_gene: TRBV11-2
d_gene: TRBD2
CDR3nt: TGTGCCAGCAGCTTATCGAGCGGGAAAGAGACCCAGTACTTC
CDR3aa: CASSLSSGKETQYF

j_gene: TRBJ2-7
abundance: .
v_gene: TRBV7-8
d_gene: .
CDR3nt: TGTGCCAGCAGCCGGACGGGAAACTACGAGCAGTACTTC
CDR3aa: CASSRTGNYEQYF

j_gene: TRBJ2-3
abundance: .
v_gene: TRBV5-1
d_gene: .
CDR3nt: TGCGCCAGCAGCTTGGTTGTGCCGCAGTATTTT
CDR3aa: CASSLVVPQYF

j_gene: TRBJ2-2
abundance: .
v_gene: TRBV28
d_gene: .
CDR3nt: TGTGCCAGCCCCATGGGGCAGAACAACACCGGGGAGCTGTTTTTT
CDR3aa: CASPMGQNNTGELFF

j_gene: TRBJ2-7
abundance: few
v_gene: TRBV12-5
d_gene: .
CDR3nt: TGTGCTAGTGGTTCCCAGGTGAGGGGACAAAGCTCCTACGAGCAGTACTTC
CDR3aa: CASGSQVRGQSSYEQYF

j_gene: TRBJ2-7
abundance: many
v_gene: TRBV7-8
d_gene: .
CDR3nt: TGTGCCAGCAGCTTAGAGGTAGCGCCCAGCTCCTACGAGCAGTACTTC
CDR3aa: CASSLEVAPSSYEQYF

j_gene: TRBJ2-2
abundance: few
v_gene: TRBV7-3
d_gene: TRBD2
CDR3nt: TGTGCCAGCAGCTCCAGGGAACCTAGCGGGAGGGCCATCGGGGAGCTGTTTTTT
CDR3aa: CASSSREPSGRAIGELFF

j_gene: TRBJ2-1
abundance: many
v_gene: TRBV2
d_gene: .
CDR3nt: TGTGCCAGCACGCGGAGGATTGGGGGCAATGAGCAGTTCTTC
CDR3aa: CASTRRIGGNEQFF

j_gene: TRBJ1-5
abundance: .
v_gene: TRBV29-1
d_gene: .
CDR3nt: TGCAGCGTTGGCTCGGCGCCCAATCAGCCCCAGCATTTT
CDR3aa: CSVGSAPNQPQHF

j_gene: TRBJ2-5
abundance: many
v_gene: TRBV28
d_gene: TRBD1
CDR3nt: TGTGCCAGCAGTTTCAGGGGGAACCTCAGGAGGACCCAGTACTTC
CDR3aa: CASSFRGNLRRTQYF

j_gene: TRBJ1-2
abundance: .
v_gene: TRBV29-1
d_gene: .
CDR3nt: TGCAGCGTTGAAAGGGGCAGGGCTAGCGGCTACACCTTC
CDR3aa: CSVERGRASGYTF

j_gene: TRBJ2-1
abundance: .
v_gene: TRBV20-1
d_gene: TRBD2
CDR3nt: TGCAGTGCTTACCCCCCTAGCGGGAGTTACAATGAGCAGTTCTTC
CDR3aa: CSAYPPSGSYNEQFF

j_gene: TRBJ1-1
abundance: few
v_gene: TRBV6-1
d_gene: .
CDR3nt: TGTGCCAGCAGTGAACTGAACACTGAAGCTTTCTTT
CDR3aa: CASSELNTEAFF

j_gene: TRBJ2-7
abundance: .
v_gene: TRBV11-3
d_gene: TRBD1
CDR3nt: TGTGCCAGCAGCGAACAAGGACAGGGGTCCTACGAGCAGTACTTC
CDR3aa: CASSEQGQGSYEQYF

j_gene: TRBJ2-5
abundance: many
v_gene: TRBV12-3/TRBV12-4
d_gene: TRBD1
CDR3nt: TGTGCCAGCAGTTTAGGAGGGGCAGGGGGTCAAGAGACCCAGTACTTC
CDR3aa: CASSLGGAGGQETQYF

j_gene: TRBJ2-7
abundance: .
v_gene: TRBV28
d_gene: .
CDR3nt: TGTGCCAGCTGTGGGGGATCCCTCTCCTACGAGCAGTACTTC
CDR3aa: CASCGGSLSYEQYF

j_gene: TRBJ2-2
abundance: few
v_gene: TRBV20-1
d_gene: TRBD2
CDR3nt: TGCAGTGCTAAAAGCGGGAGTGGGACCGGGGAGCTGTTTTTT
CDR3aa: CSAKSGSGTGELFF

j_gene: TRBJ1-1
abundance: .
v_gene: TRBV7-2
d_gene: .
CDR3nt: TGTGCCAGCAGCTTACCCGGGGCAGGGGTGAACACTGAAGCTTTCTTT
CDR3aa: CASSLPGAGVNTEAFF

j_gene: TRBJ1-6
abundance: .
v_gene: TRBV27
d_gene: .
CDR3nt: TGTGCCAGCAGTTACGGGGGGTGGGATTCACCCCTCCACTTT
CDR3aa: CASSYGGWDSPLHF

j_gene: TRBJ1-1
abundance: many
v_gene: TRBV12-3/TRBV12-4
d_gene: .
CDR3nt: TGTGCCAGCAGTTTAAACCCGAACACTGAAGCTTTCTTT
CDR3aa: CASSLNPNTEAFF

j_gene: TRBJ1-2
abundance: .
v_gene: TRBV6-1
d_gene: TRBD1
CDR3nt: TGTGCCAGCATCCAGGGGGGGAATAACTATGGCTACACCTTC
CDR3aa: CASIQGGNNYGYTF

j_gene: TRBJ1-2
abundance: .
v_gene: TRBV7-6
d_gene: .
CDR3nt: TGTGCCAGCAGCTTAGTTTCCGCACCGAGTACTAACTATGGCTACACCTTC
CDR3aa: CASSLVSAPSTNYGYTF

j_gene: TRBJ2-2
abundance: .
v_gene: TRBV29-1
d_gene: .
CDR3nt: TGCAGCGTTGAAAGACGGGGGAACACCGGGGAGCTGTTTTTT
CDR3aa: CSVERRGNTGELFF

j_gene: TRBJ1-1
abundance: many
v_gene: TRBV20-1
d_gene: TRBD1
CDR3nt: TGCAGTGCTCCCTGGGGACAGGGGGCCGCTGAAGCTTTCTTT
CDR3aa: CSAPWGQGAAEAFF

j_gene: TRBJ1-1
abundance: many
v_gene: TRBV3-1
d_gene: .
CDR3nt: TGTGCCAGCAGCCAAGGCATTAGAAACACTGAAGCTTTCTTT
CDR3aa: CASSQGIRNTEAFF

j_gene: TRBJ2-7
abundance: many
v_gene: TRBV2
d_gene: TRBD2
CDR3nt: TGTGCCAGCAGTGAATCTGCTAGCGGGAGAGGTTCCTACGAGCAGTACTTC
CDR3aa: CASSESASGRGSYEQYF

j_gene: TRBJ2-7
abundance: .
v_gene: TRBV27
d_gene: TRBD1
CDR3nt: TGTGCCAGCCGAGGACAGGGGCGCTACGAGCAGTACTTC
CDR3aa: CASRGQGRYEQYF

j_gene: TRBJ2-3
abundance: few
v_gene: TRBV24-1
d_gene: .
CDR3nt: TGTGCCACCAGTGGGGCGGGTAAAGCCGCAGATACGCAGTATTTT
CDR3aa: CATSGAGKAADTQYF

j_gene: TRBJ2-3
abundance: few
v_gene: TRBV20-1
d_gene: .
CDR3nt: TGCAGTGCTAGACGAGGGCTATCTGGCACAGATACGCAGTATTTT
CDR3aa: CSARRGLSGTDTQYF

j_gene: TRBJ2-1
abundance: few
v_gene: TRBV27
d_gene: TRBD2
CDR3nt: TGTGCCAGCAGCCCTATTAGCGGGAGTCTCAATGAGCAGTTCTTC
CDR3aa: CASSPISGSLNEQFF

j_gene: TRBJ2-7
abundance: few
v_gene: TRBV6-5
d_gene: TRBD1
CDR3nt: TGTGCCAGCACCGAGGACAGGGCCTCCTACGAGCAGTACTTC
CDR3aa: CASTEDRASYEQYF

j_gene: TRBJ2-7
abundance: few
v_gene: TRBV27
d_gene: .
CDR3nt: TGTGCCAGCAGTTTGGGTGAAAACTACGAGCAGTACTTC
CDR3aa: CASSLGENYEQYF

j_gene: TRBJ2-1
abundance: .
v_gene: TRBV9
d_gene: .
CDR3nt: TGTGCCAGCAGCGACCCGGGCTCGGGGCAGTTCTTC
CDR3aa: CASSDPGSGQFF

j_gene: TRBJ1-4
abundance: many
v_gene: TRBV18
d_gene: .
CDR3nt: TGTGCCAGCTCACGGAGATCTAATGAAAAACTGTTTTTT
CDR3aa: CASSRRSNEKLFF

j_gene: TRBJ2-1
abundance: .
v_gene: TRBV7-9
d_gene: TRBD2
CDR3nt: TGTGCCAGCAGCGGTAGCGGGAGGGAAACCCTCTCCTACAATGAGCAGTTCTTC
CDR3aa: CASSGSGRETLSYNEQFF

j_gene: TRBJ1-5
abundance: .
v_gene: TRBV12-3/TRBV12-4
d_gene: .
CDR3nt: TGTGCCAGCAGTTACGGGGGGGGCGGGTTTAATCAGCCCCAGCATTTT
CDR3aa: CASSYGGGGFNQPQHF

j_gene: TRBJ2-7
abundance: few
v_gene: TRBV20-1
d_gene: TRBD1
CDR3nt: TGCAGTGCTAGAGATACCCGCCGGGCAGGGGGCGTCTACGAGCAGTACTTC
CDR3aa: CSARDTRRAGGVYEQYF

j_gene: TRBJ1-2
abundance: .
v_gene: TRBV12-3/TRBV12-4
d_gene: TRBD1
CDR3nt: TGTGCCAGCAGACGGACAGGGTCAGGTGGCTACGCCTTC
CDR3aa: CASRRTGSGGYAF

j_gene: TRBJ1-1
abundance: .
v_gene: TRBV28
d_gene: .
CDR3nt: TGTGCCAGCTCCTTCCAGGGGTGGCGGACTGAAGCTTTCTTT
CDR3aa: CASSFQGWRTEAFF

j_gene: TRBJ2-3
abundance: many
v_gene: TRBV18
d_gene: .
CDR3nt: TGTGCCAGCTCACCGTCCTCGTCAGATACGCAGTATTTT
CDR3aa: CASSPSSSDTQYF

j_gene: TRBJ1-2
abundance: .
v_gene: TRBV29-1
d_gene: TRBD1
CDR3nt: TGCAGCGTCCAAGGACAGGGGAGTCTCGATGGCTACACCTTC
CDR3aa: CSVQGQGSLDGYTF

j_gene: TRBJ2-4
abundance: many
v_gene: TRBV5-6
d_gene: TRBD2
CDR3nt: TGTGCCAGCAGCTTGCTACTAGCGGCAGAGATTCAGTACTTC
CDR3aa: CASSLLLAAEIQYF

j_gene: TRBJ1-1
abundance: few
v_gene: TRBV24-1
d_gene: .
CDR3nt: TGTGCCACCAGTGACTCCGGGACACTGAACACTGAAGCTTTCTTT
CDR3aa: CATSDSGTLNTEAFF

j_gene: TRBJ1-1
abundance: many
v_gene: TRBV12-3/TRBV12-4
d_gene: .
CDR3nt: TGTGCCAGCAGTCTACATCCCGGAAACACTGAAGCTTTCTTT
CDR3aa: CASSLHPGNTEAFF

j_gene: TRBJ2-7
abundance: many
v_gene: TRBV3-1
d_gene: TRBD2
CDR3nt: TGTGCCAGCAGCCAGGGACTATCCCGCCGCGAGCAGTACTTC
CDR3aa: CASSQGLSRREQYF

j_gene: TRBJ2-1
abundance: many
v_gene: TRBV11-3
d_gene: .
CDR3nt: TGTGCCAGCAGCTTAGATCGGTCGCGGGATCTTGAGCAGTTCTTC
CDR3aa: CASSLDRSRDLEQFF

j_gene: TRBJ1-2
abundance: few
v_gene: TRBV18
d_gene: .
CDR3nt: TGTGCCAGCTCAGCGGCGACATTCTTGAACTATGGCTACACCTTC
CDR3aa: CASSAATFLNYGYTF

j_gene: TRBJ1-2
abundance: .
v_gene: TRBV30
d_gene: .
CDR3nt: TGTGCCTGGAGTGTAACGGGGGGGGATGGCTACACCTTC
CDR3aa: CAWSVTGGDGYTF

j_gene: TRBJ1-5
abundance: .
v_gene: TRBV15
d_gene: .
CDR3nt: TGTGCCACCAGCAGAGATAGGGTTAATCAGCCCCAGCATTTT
CDR3aa: CATSRDRVNQPQHF